Sequencing of this T cell receptor (beta chain) was carried out in a study of cytomegalovirus exposure and HLA in healthy donors. This clone was counted a few times. PCR was performed using 60 Vbeta and 13 Jbeta primers. Assay: immunoSEQ multiplex PCR; the TCRdb copy retains only in-frame clones and omits some. The sample contains about 54,000 clones, approximately 81% of which appear only once. V was pared by 6 bases and J by 0 bases, with 7 bases of the junction left unmatched. CDR3 length equals 15 residues. Germline CDR1 SQVTM, CDR2 ANQGSEA. This receptor was taken from a woman younger than 35 in good health and CMV-seronegative. The sample comprised PBMCs. The chain joins TRBV29-1 to TRBJ2-1, with 8 bases aligning to TRBD2. Written as DNA, the CDR3 is TGCAGCGTGTCCCCGAGCGGGAGCTCCTACAATGAGCAGTTCTTC. Amino acids: CSVSPSGSSYNEQFF.